The 12 T cell receptor beta chains reported below all come from one sample, sequenced in a study of cytomegalovirus exposure and HLA in healthy donors. The PCR made use of 60 Vbeta and 13 Jbeta primers. The repertoire was sequenced with immunoSEQ multiplex PCR; TCRdb's copy has only in-frame clones and lacks some. The sample consists of roughly 120,000 clones, 79% of them appearing once. The material sequenced was PBMCs. Source of these receptors: a man aged 18-30 years in good health and CMV-seronegative.

In DNA, the CDR3 is TGCGCCAGCAGACAGAGCATGAACACTGAAGCTTTCTTT. Amino acid sequence: CASRQSMNTEAFF. V usage is TRBV5-1 and J usage is TRBJ1-1; the D is unclear. Germline values: CDR1 SGHRS, CDR2 YFSETQ. The V gene lost 5 bases and the J gene lost 0 bases, with 8 bases spanning the gap. The CDR3 covers 13 residues.

The rearrangement links TRBV7-8 to TRBJ1-6, with D unresolved. Germline V gene sequence: CDR1 SGHVS, CDR2 FQNEAQ. V was shortened by 0 bases and J by 8 bases, with 5 bases between the two germline ends. The CDR3 sequence is 13 residues long. This chain's CDR3 is CASSLASYSPLHF. DNA of the CDR3: TGTGCCAGCAGCTTAGCCTCCTATTCACCCCTCCACTTT.

As regards this clone: One end of the junction is discordant with germline, which a read error may explain. In the same sample, other DNA sequences code for this CDR3. The J gene is TRBJ1-1, the V gene TRBV7-9; possibly TRBD1 for D (6 bases). Looked up from germline, CDR1 is SEHNR and CDR2 is FQNEAQ (reference sequence). This CDR3 has 14 residues. The CDR3 protein is CASSNTYRDTEAFF. The DNA for the CDR3 is TGTGCCAGCAGTAATACATACCGGGACACCGAAGCTTTCTTT.

CDR3: CSVLAGAETQYF. Written as DNA, the CDR3 is TGCAGCGTTCTAGCGGGAGCAGAGACCCAGTACTTC. This chain uses TRBV29-1 with TRBJ2-5; 10 bases line up with TRBD2. Trimming removed 5 bases from V and 4 bases from J; junction bases left unmatched: 1. Germline V gene data show CDR1 as SQVTM and CDR2 as ANQGSEA. The CDR3 consists of 12 residues.

This sequence joins TRBV5-4 and TRBJ1-2; 9 nucleotides match TRBD1. This CDR3 comprises 17 residues. Germline assignment: CDR1 SGHNT and CDR2 YYREEE (reference sequence). After removal of 3 bases from V and 3 bases from J, the junction contained 12 bases not matched to a gene. CDR3 residues: CASSSPKITGGDYGYTF. Here the CDR3 DNA reads TGTGCCAGCAGCTCCCCTAAAATTACAGGGGGCGACTATGGCTACACCTTC.

The chain joins TRBV6-5 to TRBJ1-5, with D possibly TRBD1 on 6 matching bases. Looked up from germline, CDR1 is MNHEY and CDR2 is SVGAGI. The CDR3 consists of 15 residues. The V end lost 6 bases, the J end lost 0 bases, and 12 bases lay between the germline ends. The CDR3 DNA follows: TGTGCCAGCAGCGAGACAGGTCTTAGCAATCAGCCCCAGCATTTT. It specifies CASSETGLSNQPQHF.

This clone appeared once. This chain joins TRBV5-6 and TRBJ1-5, with D possibly TRBD1 on 5 matching bases. This CDR3 has 13 residues. V lost 4 bases and J lost 8, with 13 bases in between. Germline CDR1 SGHDT, CDR2 YYEEEE. CDR3 region: CASSPAGGEPQHF. CDR3 nucleotides: TGTGCCAGCAGCCCGGCCGGGGGAGAGCCCCAGCATTTT.

This rearrangement joins TRBV2 to TRBJ2-2; TRBD1 is a possible D gene (5 bases). The germline gives CDR1 SNHLY, CDR2 FYNNEI. The CDR3 has 15 amino acids. Trimming stripped 6 bases from V and 6 bases from J, with 17 bases between. CDR3 nucleotides: TGTGCCAGCAGCAACCAGGGCAGCCCCGCCGGGGAGCTGTTTTTT. It encodes CASSNQGSPAGELFF.

The J gene is TRBJ1-1, the V gene TRBV2; possibly TRBD1 for D (6 bases). Looked up from germline, CDR1 is SNHLY and CDR2 is FYNNEI. V lost 9 bases to trimming and J lost 1 base, with 12 bases between them. The CDR3 consists of 13 residues. CDR3 DNA sequence: TGTGCCAGTACGGGACATCCGAACACTGAAGCTTTCTTT. This gives the protein CASTGHPNTEAFF.

The rearrangement uses TRBV7-6 and TRBJ2-5; 8 nucleotides match TRBD1. In germline, CDR1 is SGHVS, CDR2 FNYEAQ. CDR3 length equals 16 residues. With V trimmed by 2 bases and J by 5 bases, 10 bases remained unmatched. This CDR3 reads CASSLQTGTGGETQYF. DNA of the CDR3: TGTGCCAGCAGCTTACAAACCGGGACAGGAGGGGAGACCCAGTACTTC.

The rearrangement joins TRBV5-4 to TRBJ2-7; TRBD2 might be the D (5 bases). Trimming cost V 4 bases and J 3 bases, with 14 bases left between them. In germline, CDR1 is SGHNT, CDR2 YYREEE (reference sequence). The CDR3 length is 14 residues. The CDR3: CASSQDGISYEQYF. As DNA, the CDR3 is TGTGCCAGCAGCCAGGACGGGATTAGCTACGAGCAGTACTTC.

This clone was seen only a few times. The rearrangement links TRBV4-2 to TRBJ1-4; D is uncertain. V was shortened by 6 bases and J by 8 bases, with 13 bases between the two germline ends. Germline V gene data show CDR1 as LGHNA and CDR2 as YNFKEQ. This CDR3 is 13 amino acids long. The CDR3 spells CASSSREEEKLFF. The CDR3, as DNA: TGTGCCAGCAGTTCGAGGGAGGAGGAAAAACTGTTTTTT.